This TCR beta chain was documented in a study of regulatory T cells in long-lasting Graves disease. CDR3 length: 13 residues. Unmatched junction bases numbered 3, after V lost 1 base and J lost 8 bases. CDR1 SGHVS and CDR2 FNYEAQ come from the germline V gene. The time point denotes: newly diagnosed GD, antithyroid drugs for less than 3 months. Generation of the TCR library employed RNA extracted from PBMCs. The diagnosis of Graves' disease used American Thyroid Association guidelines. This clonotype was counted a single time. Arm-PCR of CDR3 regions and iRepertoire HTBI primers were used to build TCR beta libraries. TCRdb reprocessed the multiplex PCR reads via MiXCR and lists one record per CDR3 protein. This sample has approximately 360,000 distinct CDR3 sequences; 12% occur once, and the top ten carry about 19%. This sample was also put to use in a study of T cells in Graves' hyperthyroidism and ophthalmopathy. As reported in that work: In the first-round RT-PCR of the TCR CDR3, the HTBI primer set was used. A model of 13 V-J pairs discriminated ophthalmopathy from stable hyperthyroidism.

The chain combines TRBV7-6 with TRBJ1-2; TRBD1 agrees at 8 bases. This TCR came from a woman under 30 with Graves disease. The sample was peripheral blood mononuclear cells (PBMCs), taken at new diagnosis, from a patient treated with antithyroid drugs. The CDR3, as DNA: TGTGCCAGCAGCTTAGTAGCAGGGGGCGGCTACACCTTC. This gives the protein CASSLVAGGGYTF.